This is a list of T cell receptor beta chains from one sample in a study of blood T cell repertoires in COVID-19. The data were produced by immunoSEQ multiplex PCR, yet TCRdb's version contains in-frame clones alone and is incomplete. Of about 330,000 clones listed, roughly 90% are singletons. Sequencing used peripheral blood. Receptors were obtained from a man aged 18 to 29 who had recovered from COVID-19. The CDR3 runs from the conserved cysteine through the conserved F or W. A D gene is named only where the DNA matches it firmly. For some rows the clone size is stated as once, few or many, or as a class when expanded; others skip it.

J: TRBJ2-6; D: NA; size: NA; V: TRBV27; DNA: TGTGCCAGCAGTCAGCGTGAAGGGGGCTCTGGGGCCAACGTCCTGACTTTC; CDR3: CASSQREGGSGANVLTF
J: TRBJ1-1; D: NA; size: NA; V: TRBV7-3; DNA: TGTGCCAGCAGCTTCTCTACGAACACTGAAGCTTTCTTT; CDR3: CASSFSTNTEAFF
J: TRBJ1-4; D: TRBD1; size: NA; V: TRBV19; DNA: TGTGCCAGTACCAGAACCGGGACAGGGGATGAAAAACTGTTTTTT; CDR3: CASTRTGTGDEKLFF
J: TRBJ1-5; D: NA; size: once; V: TRBV6-6; DNA: TGTGCCAGCAGTTATTCAGGGATCAATCAGCCCCAGCATTTT; CDR3: CASSYSGINQPQHF
J: TRBJ2-1; D: NA; size: NA; V: TRBV18; DNA: TGTGCCAGCTCGCCGGGGGGCATCCTCGTTTACAATGAGCAGTTCTTC; CDR3: CASSPGGILVYNEQFF
J: TRBJ1-5; D: NA; size: NA; V: TRBV7-9; DNA: TGTGCCAGCAGCTTATTTAGCGATCAGCCCCAGCATTTT; CDR3: CASSLFSDQPQHF
J: TRBJ1-5; D: NA; size: NA; V: TRBV27; DNA: TGTGCCACCGGAGCAGGGAAAGGGCAGCCCCAGCATTTT; CDR3: CATGAGKGQPQHF
J: TRBJ1-1; D: NA; size: NA; V: TRBV29-1; DNA: TGCAGCGTTGAAGATTCGGTGCGAACTGAAGCTTTCTTT; CDR3: CSVEDSVRTEAFF
J: TRBJ1-4; D: NA; size: NA; V: TRBV4-3; DNA: TGCGCCAGCAGCCAAAACACCCGGGGGTTAAATGAAAAACTGTTTTTT; CDR3: CASSQNTRGLNEKLFF
J: TRBJ2-3; D: NA; size: once; V: TRBV24-1; DNA: TGTGCCACCAGTGATCCGTCTGGGGCAGGGGATACGCAGTATTTT; CDR3: CATSDPSGAGDTQYF
J: TRBJ2-2; D: TRBD2; size: NA; V: TRBV11-2; DNA: TGTGCCAGCAGCGATCTAGCGGGAAGGGGGGAGCTGTTTTTT; CDR3: CASSDLAGRGELFF
J: TRBJ1-1; D: TRBD1; size: NA; V: TRBV18; DNA: TGTGCCAGCTCACCAACGGGACAGTTGAACACTGAAGCTTTCTTT; CDR3: CASSPTGQLNTEAFF
J: TRBJ2-7; D: NA; size: NA; V: TRBV5-6; DNA: TGTGCCAGCAGCTCTCCTCGAGAGTCAATATACGAGCAGTACTTC; CDR3: CASSSPRESIYEQYF
J: TRBJ2-2; D: NA; size: NA; V: TRBV5-1; DNA: TGCGCCAGCAGCGAGACCGGGACAAGGTTCGCCGGGGAGCTGTTTTTT; CDR3: CASSETGTRFAGELFF
J: TRBJ2-2; D: TRBD2; size: NA; V: TRBV5-6; DNA: TGTGCCAGCAGCTTGCGGCTAGCGGCTACCACCGGGGAGCTGTTTTTT; CDR3: CASSLRLAATTGELFF
J: TRBJ2-1; D: TRBD2; size: NA; V: TRBV29-1; DNA: TGCAGCGTTGAAGATCCGAGCGGGAGGCCCAATGAGCAGTTCTTC; CDR3: CSVEDPSGRPNEQFF
J: TRBJ2-1; D: NA; size: NA; V: TRBV21-1; DNA: TGTGCCAAGGGAGATAGCGGAAAATACAATGAGCAGTTCTTC; CDR3: CAKGDSGKYNEQFF
J: TRBJ1-6; D: NA; size: NA; V: TRBV11-2; DNA: TGTGCCAGCAGTTGGGAGCCCATTTCACCCCTCCACTTT; CDR3: CASSWEPISPLHF
J: TRBJ2-7; D: NA; size: NA; V: TRBV6-6; DNA: TGTGCCAGCAGTTACTCTTCTGGGGCTCCCTACGAGCAGTACTTC; CDR3: CASSYSSGAPYEQYF
J: TRBJ1-1; D: NA; size: NA; V: TRBV19; DNA: TGTGCCAGTAGTATAGCGAGGGATCTGAACACTGAAGCTTTCTTT; CDR3: CASSIARDLNTEAFF
J: TRBJ1-3; D: NA; size: NA; V: TRBV27; DNA: TGTGCCAGCAGTTTAGCGGGCGGGCCCTCTGGAAACACCATATATTTT; CDR3: CASSLAGGPSGNTIYF
J: TRBJ1-1; D: TRBD1; size: NA; V: TRBV6-5; DNA: TGTGCCAGCAGTTCCTTCACAGGGGACACTGAAGCTTTCTTT; CDR3: CASSSFTGDTEAFF
J: TRBJ2-7; D: NA; size: once; V: TRBV23-1; DNA: TGCGCCAGCAGTCAACGACAGATCTACGAGCAGTACTTC; CDR3: CASSQRQIYEQYF
J: TRBJ2-1; D: NA; size: NA; V: TRBV10-3; DNA: TGTGCCATCAGTGAGGCAGGGGAGCAGTTCTTC; CDR3: CAISEAGEQFF
J: TRBJ2-7; D: TRBD1; size: NA; V: TRBV4-1; DNA: TGCGCCAGCAGCCAAGTGACAGGGGTCACCCCTTACGAGCAGTACTTC; CDR3: CASSQVTGVTPYEQYF
J: TRBJ2-7; D: TRBD1; size: NA; V: TRBV7-8; DNA: TGTGCCAGCAGCGACACGTATACCGGGACAGGGATCCACGAGCAGTACTTC; CDR3: CASSDTYTGTGIHEQYF
J: TRBJ2-7; D: NA; size: NA; V: TRBV29-1; DNA: TGCAGCGTTGAAGATGGGAGAAACTACGAGCAGTACTTC; CDR3: CSVEDGRNYEQYF
J: TRBJ2-5; D: NA; size: once; V: TRBV9; DNA: TGTGCCAGCAGCGCCTGGGGGGATCAGGAGACCCAGTACTTC; CDR3: CASSAWGDQETQYF
J: TRBJ2-3; D: TRBD1; size: once; V: TRBV7-9; DNA: TGTGCCAGCAGTTTAGTTCCGGGACAGAACACAGATACGCAGTATTTT; CDR3: CASSLVPGQNTDTQYF
J: TRBJ2-7; D: NA; size: NA; V: TRBV18; DNA: TGTGCCAGCTCACCAGACTTAGCCTACGAGCAGTACTTC; CDR3: CASSPDLAYEQYF
J: TRBJ1-6; D: TRBD1; size: NA; V: TRBV4-1; DNA: TGCGCCAGCAGCCACCAACCGGACAGGAGTAATTCACCCCTCCACTTT; CDR3: CASSHQPDRSNSPLHF
J: TRBJ2-3; D: TRBD1; size: NA; V: TRBV13; DNA: TGTGCCAGCAGCCCACGGGACAGGGGACGTAGCACAGATACGCAGTATTTT; CDR3: CASSPRDRGRSTDTQYF
J: TRBJ1-6; D: NA; size: few; V: TRBV2; DNA: TGTGCCAGCAGTGCTCCGTCGTCAGCGCAGAATAATTCACCCCTCCACTTT; CDR3: CASSAPSSAQNNSPLHF
J: TRBJ2-3; D: TRBD2; size: NA; V: TRBV4-1; DNA: TGCGCCAGCAGCTCCCCGACTAGCGGGAGGAGCACAGATACGCAGTATTTT; CDR3: CASSSPTSGRSTDTQYF
J: TRBJ1-1; D: TRBD1; size: NA; V: TRBV2; DNA: TGTGCCAGCATCGAGGGGACAGGGAACACTGAAGCTTTCTTT; CDR3: CASIEGTGNTEAFF
J: TRBJ2-6; D: NA; size: once; V: TRBV27; DNA: TGTGCCAGCAGTTTCCAGGGTAGCTCTGGGGCCAACGTCCTGACTTTC; CDR3: CASSFQGSSGANVLTF
J: TRBJ2-7; D: NA; size: NA; V: TRBV5-1; DNA: TGCGCCAGCAGCTTGGACAGGAACGAGCAGTACTTC; CDR3: CASSLDRNEQYF
J: TRBJ1-1; D: TRBD1; size: NA; V: TRBV6-2/TRBV6-3; DNA: TGTGCCAGCAGTTCCCCCGGACAGGGGTACACTGAAGCTTTCTTT; CDR3: CASSSPGQGYTEAFF
J: TRBJ1-1; D: NA; size: NA; V: TRBV5-1; DNA: TGCGCCAGCAGCTCCCAGGCCAACACTGAAGCTTTCTTT; CDR3: CASSSQANTEAFF
J: TRBJ2-5; D: TRBD2; size: NA; V: TRBV6-6; DNA: TGTGCCAGCAGTTACTTGCTAGCGGGAGATGAGACCCAGTACTTC; CDR3: CASSYLLAGDETQYF
J: TRBJ2-3; D: TRBD2; size: NA; V: TRBV11-3; DNA: TGTGCCAGCAGCTTAGATGTGTGGGAGGGGAGCACAGATACGCAGTATTTT; CDR3: CASSLDVWEGSTDTQYF
J: TRBJ1-4; D: NA; size: NA; V: TRBV10-3; DNA: TGTGCCATCAAGGACAGCTCTAATGAAAAACTGTTTTTT; CDR3: CAIKDSSNEKLFF
J: TRBJ2-7; D: NA; size: NA; V: TRBV5-6; DNA: TGTGCCAGCAGCTCCGGGTACTGGGAGGACGAGCAGTACTTC; CDR3: CASSSGYWEDEQYF
J: TRBJ1-1; D: NA; size: once; V: TRBV18; DNA: TGTGCCAGCTCGCCAAACCCACAGGTGAACACTGAAGCTTTCTTT; CDR3: CASSPNPQVNTEAFF
J: TRBJ2-1; D: TRBD1; size: once; V: TRBV5-4; DNA: TGTGCCAGCAGCCTTGGACAGGGGGTTTACAATGAGCAGTTCTTC; CDR3: CASSLGQGVYNEQFF
J: TRBJ1-1; D: NA; size: NA; V: TRBV11-3; DNA: TGTGCCAGCAGCCAAGGGGACACTGAAGCTTTCTTT; CDR3: CASSQGDTEAFF
J: TRBJ1-5; D: NA; size: NA; V: TRBV7-9; DNA: TGTGCCAGCAGCCACGACAGGAGCGCCATCAATCAGCCCCAGCATTTT; CDR3: CASSHDRSAINQPQHF